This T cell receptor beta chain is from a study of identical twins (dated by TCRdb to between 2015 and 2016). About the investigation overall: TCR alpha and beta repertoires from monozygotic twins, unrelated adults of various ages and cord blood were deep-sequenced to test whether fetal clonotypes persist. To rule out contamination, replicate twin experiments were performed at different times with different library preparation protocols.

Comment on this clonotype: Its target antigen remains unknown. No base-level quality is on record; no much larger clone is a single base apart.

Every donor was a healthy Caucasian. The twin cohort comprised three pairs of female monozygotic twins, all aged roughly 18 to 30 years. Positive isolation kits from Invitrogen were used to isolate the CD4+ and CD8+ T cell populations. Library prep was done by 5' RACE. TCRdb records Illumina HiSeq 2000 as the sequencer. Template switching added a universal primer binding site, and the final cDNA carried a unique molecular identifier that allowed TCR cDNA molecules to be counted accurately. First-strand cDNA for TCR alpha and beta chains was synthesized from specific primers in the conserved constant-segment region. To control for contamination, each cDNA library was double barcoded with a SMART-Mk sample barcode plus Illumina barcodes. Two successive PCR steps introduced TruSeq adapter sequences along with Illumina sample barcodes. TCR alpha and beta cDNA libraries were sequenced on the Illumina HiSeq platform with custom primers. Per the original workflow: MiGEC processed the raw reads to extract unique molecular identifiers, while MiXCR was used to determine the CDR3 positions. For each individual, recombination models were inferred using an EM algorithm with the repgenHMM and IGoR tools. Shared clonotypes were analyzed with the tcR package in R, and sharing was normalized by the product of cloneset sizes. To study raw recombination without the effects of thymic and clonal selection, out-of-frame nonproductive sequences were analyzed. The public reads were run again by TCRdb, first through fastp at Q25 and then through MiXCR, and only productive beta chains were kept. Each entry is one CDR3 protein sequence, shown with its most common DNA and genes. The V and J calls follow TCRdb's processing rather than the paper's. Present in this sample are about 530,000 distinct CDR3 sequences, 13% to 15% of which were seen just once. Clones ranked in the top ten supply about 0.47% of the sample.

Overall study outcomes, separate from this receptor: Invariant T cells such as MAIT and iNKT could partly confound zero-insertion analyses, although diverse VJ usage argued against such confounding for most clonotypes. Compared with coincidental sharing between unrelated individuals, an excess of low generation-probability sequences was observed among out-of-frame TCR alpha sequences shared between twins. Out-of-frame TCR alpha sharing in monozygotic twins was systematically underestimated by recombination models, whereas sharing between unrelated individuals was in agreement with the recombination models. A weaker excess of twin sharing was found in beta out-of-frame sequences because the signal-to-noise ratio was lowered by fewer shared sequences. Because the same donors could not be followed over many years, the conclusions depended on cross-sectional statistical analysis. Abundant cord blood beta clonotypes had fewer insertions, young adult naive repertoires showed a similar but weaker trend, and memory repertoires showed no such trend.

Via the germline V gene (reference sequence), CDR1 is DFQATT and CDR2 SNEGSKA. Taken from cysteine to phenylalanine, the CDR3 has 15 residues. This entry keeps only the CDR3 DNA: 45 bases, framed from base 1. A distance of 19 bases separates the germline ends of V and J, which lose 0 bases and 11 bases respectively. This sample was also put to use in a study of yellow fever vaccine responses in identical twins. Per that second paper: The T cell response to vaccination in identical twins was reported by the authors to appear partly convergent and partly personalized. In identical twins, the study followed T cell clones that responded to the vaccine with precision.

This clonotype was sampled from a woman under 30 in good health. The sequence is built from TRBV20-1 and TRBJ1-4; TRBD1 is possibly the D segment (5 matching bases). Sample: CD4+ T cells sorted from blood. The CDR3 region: CSARDTRDAAGKLFF. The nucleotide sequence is TGCAGTGCTAGAGACACCCGGGACGCCGCTGGGAAACTGTTTTTT.